The 11 T cell receptor beta chains below come from one sample, sequenced in a study of CD8+ T cells in alopecia areata. cDNA serving as the sequencing template came from extracted, reverse transcribed RNA. The data were produced by immunoSEQ multiplex PCR, yet TCRdb's version contains in-frame clones alone and is incomplete. The sample holds roughly 250,000 clones; less than 80% are singletons and the top ten take more than 0.95%. The sample here was CD4+ T cells sorted from blood, taken at week 0. All receptors come from a human donor with alopecia areata.

This clone appeared a few times. This chain links TRBV6-1 with TRBJ2-3, with a possible D match to TRBD1 (6 bases). The length of the CDR3 is 14 residues. Germline assignment: CDR1 MNHNS and CDR2 SASEGT. V was trimmed by 3 bases and J by 2 bases, leaving 9 bases between them. This CDR3 reads CASSEDRITDTQYF. As DNA, the CDR3 is TGTGCCAGCAGTGAGGACAGAATCACAGATACGCAGTATTTT.

This clone was counted only a few times. This sequence joins TRBV30 and TRBJ1-4; maybe TRBD1 (6 bases). Trimming took off 0 bases at V and 0 bases at J, with 14 bases between the two ends. The germline V gene has CDR1 GTSNPN and CDR2 SVGIG (reference sequence). The CDR3 loop spans 17 amino acids. The CDR3 DNA follows: TGTGCCTGGAGTGTACGACAAGAGGGGGCAACTAATGAAAAACTGTTTTTT. Amino acid sequence: CAWSVRQEGATNEKLFF.

The rearrangement joins TRBV9 to TRBJ2-7; 9 bases are a match to TRBD1. There are 12 residues in the CDR3. V trimming: 4 bases; J trimming: 8 bases; junction bases outside the gene matches: 4. Germline CDR1 and CDR2: SGDLS and YYNGEE. The CDR3 sequence is CASSPGQGKQYF. The CDR3 nucleotides are TGTGCCAGCAGCCCGGGACAGGGCAAGCAGTACTTC.

This chain connects TRBV30 to TRBJ1-6; D gene unclear. Trimming pared 2 bases from V and 8 bases from J, leaving 7 bases between. The length of the CDR3 is 12 residues. Looked up from germline, CDR1 is GTSNPN and CDR2 is SVGIG (reference sequence). The CDR3 nucleotides are TGTGCCTGGAGTTATGGGGATTCACCCCTCCACTTT. This encodes CAWSYGDSPLHF. Complete variable domain (other parts from reference TRBV30 and TRBJ1-6): SQTIHQWPATLVQPVGSPLSLECTVEGTSNPNLYWYRQAAGRGLQLLFYSVGIGQISSEVPQNLSASRPQDRQFILSSKKLLLSDSGFYLCAWSYGDSPLHFGNGTRLTVT.

This clone has just a few counts. The chain has TRBV7-2 and TRBJ2-1, with D possibly being TRBD1 or TRBD2 (5 bases each). This CDR3 has 15 amino acids. Per germline, CDR1 SGHTA and CDR2 FQGNSA. Between the trimmed V and J ends, which lost 5 bases and 3 bases, there was a span of 14 bases. The CDR3 coding sequence is TGTGCCAGCAGCGAGCGGCGACAGATCTACAATGAGCAGTTCTTC. Its protein product is CASSERRQIYNEQFF.

This clone showed up just a few times. The CDR3 coding sequence is TGCAGCGTCCAGCGAGCCGGGACAGGGATTGCAGAGACCCAGTACTTC. It yields the protein CSVQRAGTGIAETQYF. This chain joins TRBV29-1 and TRBJ2-5; 9 nucleotides align to TRBD1. CDR1 and CDR2 from the germline V gene are SQVTM and ANQGSEA. The junction had 15 bases not matched to a gene; V was cut back by 6 bases and J by 4 bases. CDR3 size: 16 residues.

This clone was counted only a few times. CDR3 loop: CASSLAGGTPGTQYF. Here the CDR3 DNA reads TGTGCCAGCAGCTTAGCAGGTGGAACCCCCGGTACGCAGTATTTT. This sequence joins TRBV7-8 and TRBJ2-3; D is unresolved. The CDR3 sequence is 15 residues long. CDR1 and CDR2 from the germline V gene are SGHVS and FQNEAQ. V dropped 0 bases and J dropped 8 bases, with 15 bases sitting between them.

J is TRBJ2-3 and V is TRBV5-1; D gene uncertain. Germline V gene data show CDR1 as SGHRS and CDR2 as YFSETQ. There are 14 residues in the CDR3. V lost 1 base and J lost 2, with 8 bases in between. The CDR3 DNA sequence: TGCGCCAGCAGCTTGACAGTTTTCACAGATACGCAGTATTTT. It encodes CASSLTVFTDTQYF. Supplemented by reference TRBV5-1 and TRBJ2-3, the full variable domain reads KAGVTQTPRYLIKTRGQQVTLSCSPISGHRSVSWYQQTPGQGLQFLFEYFSETQRNKGNFPGRFSGRQFSNSRSEMNVSTLELGDSALYLCASSLTVFTDTQYFGPGTRLTVL.

The chain combines TRBV18 with TRBJ1-4, with D possibly matching TRBD1 (6 bases). V shed 4 bases and J shed 8 bases, with 14 bases lying between them. Germline V lookup: CDR1 KGHSH, CDR2 LQKENI. The CDR3 covers 14 residues. CDR3 sequence: CASSREGTGEKLFF. DNA for the CDR3: TGTGCCAGCTCACGCGAGGGAACAGGGGAAAAACTGTTTTTT. The full variable domain, rest sourced from reference TRBV18 and TRBJ1-4, is NAGVMQNPRHLVRRRGQEARLRCSPMKGHSHVYWYRQLPEEGLKFMVYLQKENIIDESGMPKERFSAEFPKEGPSILRIQQVVRGDSAAYFCASSREGTGEKLFFGSGTQLSVL.

The V call is TRBV29-1, the J call TRBJ2-5; 9 positions match TRBD2. This CDR3 region has 14 residues. Germline assignment: CDR1 SQVTM and CDR2 ANQGSEA. Trimming took 6 bases from V and 5 from J; bases not matched to a gene: 10. In DNA form, the CDR3 reads TGCAGCGTAGTCGGCCTAGCGGGGTTGGAGACCCAGTACTTC. Translating it yields CSVVGLAGLETQYF. Filled out from reference TRBV29-1 and TRBJ2-5, the complete variable domain reads SAVISQKPSRDICQRGTSLTIQCQVDSQVTMMFWYRQQPGQSLTLIATANQGSEATYESGFVIDKFPISRPNLTFSTLTVSNMSPEDSSIYLCSVVGLAGLETQYFGPGTRLLVL.

V is TRBV2 and J is TRBJ1-2; D remains unclear. The CDR3 is 13 residues long. CDR1 SNHLY and CDR2 FYNNEI come from the germline V gene. V lost 7 bases, J lost 4 bases, and 13 bases lay in between. CDR3 in amino acids: CASIGSAGYGYTF. The DNA of the CDR3 is TGTGCCAGCATCGGGTCAGCCGGCTATGGCTACACCTTC.